The next 26 T cell receptor beta chains were all read from a single sample in a study of T cell responses to AZD1222 COVID-19 vaccine. The method was immunoSEQ multiplex PCR; TCRdb's version includes in-frame clones alone and lacks a portion of them. The sample lists some 48,000 clones, 80% to 90% seen once, with 5.5% to 8% in the top ten. Sequencing was performed on peripheral blood, taken 28 days after the second AZD1222 dose. The receptors originated from an adult who received the AZD1222 COVID-19 vaccine.

The J gene is TRBJ2-1, the V gene TRBV3-1 (or the pseudogene TRBV3-2); 8 bases are shared with TRBD2. The CDR3 contains 16 residues. Germline CDR1 LGHDT, CDR2 YNNKEL (reference sequence). The V segment lost 1 base and the J segment 0 bases; nucleotides outside the gene matches: 2. CDR3 residues: CASSQVAGRSYNEQFF. The CDR3 DNA is TGTGCCAGCAGCCAAGTAGCGGGGCGCTCCTACAATGAGCAGTTCTTC.

J is TRBJ2-3 and V is TRBV4-2; 7 bases line up with TRBD1. CDR3 size: 18 residues. Per germline, CDR1 LGHNA and CDR2 YNFKEQ. V shed 0 bases, J shed 1 base, and the junction held 10 bases outside the gene matches. The CDR3 spells CASSQETGLIRGTDTQYF. CDR3 DNA: TGTGCCAGCAGCCAAGAGACAGGGCTTATCCGGGGCACAGATACGCAGTATTTT.

The chain has TRBV27 and TRBJ1-5; the match to TRBD1 covers 11 bases. This CDR3 is built from 15 residues. CDR1 and CDR2 (germline): MNHEY, SMNVEV (reference sequence). J lost 6 bases, V lost 3 bases, and 4 bases had no gene match. In nucleotides, the CDR3 is TGTGCCAGCAGTTTTGGACAGGGGGCGGGTCAGCCCCAGCATTTT. Its translation is CASSFGQGAGQPQHF.

The chain has TRBV25-1 and TRBJ2-6; D not certain. The CDR3 runs 16 residues. Germline CDR1 and CDR2: MGHDK and SYGVNS. V was clipped by 1 base and J by 2 bases, with 9 bases between them. The CDR3 nucleotides are TGTGCCAGCAGTGAATCTGGAGCCACTGGGGCCAACGTCCTGACTTTC. This sequence encodes CASSESGATGANVLTF. The entire variable domain, with the rest obtained from reference TRBV25-1 and TRBJ2-6, is as follows: EADIYQTPRYLVIGTGKKITLECSQTMGHDKMYWYQQDPGMELHLIHYSYGVNSTEKGDLSSESTVSRIRTEHFPLTLESARPSHTSQYLCASSESGATGANVLTFGAGSRLTVL.

This clone appeared a single time. The gene calls are TRBV4-3 and TRBJ2-5, with a possible D match to TRBD2 (6 bases). Trimming took off 0 bases at V and 4 bases at J, with 9 bases between the two ends. The germline V gene encodes CDR1 LGHNA and CDR2 YSLEER. This CDR3 contains 14 residues. The CDR3 loop is CASSQDTSRETQYF. Here the CDR3 DNA reads TGCGCCAGCAGCCAAGACACTAGCCGAGAGACCCAGTACTTC.

This chain connects TRBV30 to TRBJ1-1; the D is unclear. This CDR3 is 14 amino acids long. The germline V gene encodes CDR1 GTSNPN and CDR2 SVGIG (reference sequence). Deletions cut 1 base from V and 0 bases from J, with 9 bases between. CDR3 region: CAWSASSLNTEAFF. DNA of the CDR3: TGTGCCTGGAGTGCCTCCTCTTTGAACACTGAAGCTTTCTTT.

The chain links TRBV4-3 to TRBJ2-7; unclear D gene. Germline lookup yields CDR1 LGHNA and CDR2 YSLEER. Trimming took off 1 base at V and 4 bases at J, with 17 bases between the two ends. The CDR3 is 16 amino acids. Here the CDR3 DNA reads TGCGCCAGCAGCCAAGTGAAGGGAAGCCTGGTATACGAGCAGTACTTC. This translates into CASSQVKGSLVYEQYF.

The genes are TRBV7-2 and TRBJ2-6; D gene uncertain. CDR3 length: 14 amino acids. Germline V CDR1 and CDR2: SGHTA, FQGNSA. V was clipped by 3 bases and J by 2 bases, with 5 bases between them. The CDR3 DNA follows: TGTGCCAGCAGCTTGGCTCCTGGGGCCAACGTCCTGACTTTC. Its protein product is CASSLAPGANVLTF.

This rearrangement joins TRBV30 to TRBJ1-1; weak D call: TRBD1 (5 bases). CDR3 length: 12 residues. V was shortened by 4 bases and J by 1 base, with 7 bases between the two germline ends. Germline V gives CDR1 GTSNPN, CDR2 SVGIG (reference sequence). This chain's CDR3 is CAWTDRNTEAFF. CDR3 in DNA: TGTGCCTGGACTGACAGGAACACTGAAGCTTTCTTT.

This clone has just a few counts. This chain links TRBV6-5 with TRBJ2-1, with D tentatively TRBD1 or TRBD2 (5 bases each). The ends were cut back, 5 bases at V and 5 bases at J, with 13 bases in the middle. The V gene's germline CDR1 is MNHEY and CDR2 SVGAGI. This CDR3 region has 14 residues. The chain's CDR3 is CASSPRDPDNEQFF. In DNA, the CDR3 is TGTGCCAGCAGTCCCCGGGACCCTGACAATGAGCAGTTCTTC.

The V and J genes are TRBV7-2 and TRBJ2-2, with 9 bases that match TRBD1. This CDR3 contains 15 residues. V shed 8 bases and J 5 bases; nucleotides not matched to a gene: 9. Per the germline V gene, CDR1 is SGHTA and CDR2 is FQGNSA. CDR3 region: CASGTGGVWTGELFF. DNA for the CDR3: TGTGCCAGCGGAACAGGGGGCGTATGGACCGGGGAGCTGTTTTTT.

The chain carries TRBV18 and TRBJ2-5; unclear D gene. The CDR3 totals 13 residues. Germline values: CDR1 KGHSH, CDR2 LQKENI. V was trimmed by 3 bases and J by 1 base, leaving 6 bases between them. CDR3 sequence: CASSPNAQETQYF. Written as DNA, the CDR3 is TGTGCCAGCTCACCGAACGCCCAAGAGACCCAGTACTTC. The variable domain in full, completed from reference TRBV18 and TRBJ2-5, reads NAGVMQNPRHLVRRRGQEARLRCSPMKGHSHVYWYRQLPEEGLKFMVYLQKENIIDESGMPKERFSAEFPKEGPSILRIQQVVRGDSAAYFCASSPNAQETQYFGPGTRLLVL.

CDR3: CASRESHEWEQYF. CDR3 DNA sequence: TGTGCCAGCAGAGAATCCCACGAGTGGGAGCAGTACTTC. This chain uses TRBV2 with TRBJ2-7; the D is unclear. CDR3 length: 13 residues. Between the trimmed V and J ends, which lost 6 bases and 7 bases, there was a span of 16 bases. Germline lookup yields CDR1 SNHLY and CDR2 FYNNEI. The whole variable domain, filled in from reference TRBV2 and TRBJ2-7, reads EPEVTQTPSHQVTQMGQEVILRCVPISNHLYFYWYRQILGQKVEFLVSFYNNEISEKSEIFDDQFSVERPDGSNFTLKIRSTKLEDSAMYFCASRESHEWEQYFGPGTRLTVT.

This sequence joins TRBV19 and TRBJ2-2; D is possibly TRBD1 (6 bases). CDR1 LNHDA and CDR2 SQIVND come from the germline V gene (reference sequence). This CDR3 is built from 13 residues. With 5 bases removed from V and 5 bases from J, the gap between germline ends came to 9 bases. CDR3 coding DNA: TGTGCCAGTAGTTCTCAGGGGACCGGGGAGCTGTTTTTT. Residues: CASSSQGTGELFF.

This clone has a single count. This sequence joins TRBV5-8 and TRBJ2-7, with D possibly TRBD2 on 5 matching bases. This CDR3 has 18 residues. V was trimmed by 0 bases and J by 2 bases, leaving 21 bases between them. In germline, CDR1 is SGHTS, CDR2 YDEGEE. Here the CDR3 DNA reads TGTGCCAGCAGCTTGGACCTTATGGGAGTACATATTGCCTACGAGCAGTACTTC. It specifies CASSLDLMGVHIAYEQYF.

The rearrangement uses TRBV28 and TRBJ2-3; D remains unclear. The CDR3 has 12 residues. Germline CDR1 and CDR2: MDHEN and SYDVKM. Trimming took off 7 bases at V and 2 bases at J, with 7 bases between the two ends. In DNA form, the CDR3 reads TGTGCCAGCAAGGGCTCCACAGATACGCAGTATTTT. It specifies CASKGSTDTQYF.

This sequence joins TRBV14 and TRBJ1-2; D uncertain. Germline CDR1 reads SGHDN; CDR2 reads FVKESK. With 1 base removed from V and 1 base from J, the gap between germline ends came to 4 bases. This CDR3 comprises 13 residues. The CDR3 loop reads CASSQGFNYGYTF. The DNA of the CDR3 is TGTGCCAGCAGCCAAGGATTTAACTATGGCTACACCTTC. The full variable domain, in which reference TRBV14 and TRBJ1-2 provide the parts outside the CDR3, is EAGVTQFPSHSVIEKGQTVTLRCDPISGHDNLYWYRRVMGKEIKFLLHFVKESKQDESGMPNNRFLAERTGGTYSTLKVQPAELEDSGVYFCASSQGFNYGYTFGSGTRLTVV.

V gene TRBV10-1 combines with J gene TRBJ2-7; 7 bases are a match to TRBD2. The CDR3 has 14 amino acids. Germline V lookup: CDR1 WNHNN, CDR2 SYGVQD (reference sequence). CDR3 DNA: TGCACCCACAGTCGGCGGGGGAGCTCCTACGAGCAGTACTTC. It is translated as CTHSRRGSSYEQYF.

The chain has TRBV24-1 and TRBJ2-1; possible D gene TRBD1, 5 bases. The CDR3 has 15 residues. Germline values: CDR1 KGHDR, CDR2 SFDVKD. V dropped 4 bases and J dropped 5 bases, with 14 bases sitting between them. CDR3 nucleotide sequence: TGTGCCACCAGTGAGGCCTACAGGTTAGACAATGAGCAGTTCTTC. It translates to CATSEAYRLDNEQFF.

V usage is TRBV28 and J usage is TRBJ2-5, with a possible D match to TRBD1 (5 bases). Trimming removed 1 base from V and 1 base from J, with 13 bases in between. Germline V gene data show CDR1 as MDHEN and CDR2 as SYDVKM. The CDR3 has 16 residues. CDR3 residues: CASSLYRTRTQETQYF. CDR3 sequence (DNA): TGTGCCAGCAGTTTATATCGGACACGGACCCAAGAGACCCAGTACTTC.

The rearrangement joins TRBV24-1 to TRBJ2-5, with TRBD2 matching 14 bases. The CDR3 is made up of 16 amino acids. V lost 5 bases to trimming and J lost 3 bases; unmatched junction nucleotides: 4. Germline V gene sequence: CDR1 KGHDR, CDR2 SFDVKD. The CDR3 sequence: CATSGLGLAGEETQYF. Written as DNA, the CDR3 is TGTGCCACCAGTGGTCTGGGACTAGCGGGAGAAGAGACCCAGTACTTC.

The chain combines TRBV5-1 with TRBJ2-2; no reliable D call. CDR3 length equals 16 residues. Trimming took off 0 bases at V and 0 bases at J, with 9 bases between the two ends. Germline V gives CDR1 SGHRS, CDR2 YFSETQ. The CDR3 sequence is CASSLAPRTNTGELFF. CDR3 DNA: TGCGCCAGCAGCTTGGCCCCTCGGACGAACACCGGGGAGCTGTTTTTT.

The CDR3, as DNA: TGTGCCATCAGCGCTTCCCCAGGCTACGAGCAGTACTTC. As protein: CAISASPGYEQYF. The chain recombines TRBV10-3 with TRBJ2-7; D gene ambiguous. Trimming stripped 6 bases from V and 3 bases from J, with 12 bases between. The V gene's germline CDR1 is ENHRY and CDR2 SYGVKD. This CDR3 is 13 amino acids long.

CDR3 sequence reads: CASSYEAHRNTEAFF. CDR3 in DNA: TGTGCCAGCAGTTACGAAGCTCACAGGAACACTGAAGCTTTCTTT. V gene TRBV6-5 combines with J gene TRBJ1-1; D is unresolved. V shed 2 bases and J shed 1 base, with 11 bases lying between them. This CDR3 comprises 15 residues. CDR1 and CDR2 from the germline V gene are MNHEY and SVGAGI.

The gene calls are TRBV11-2 and TRBJ1-1; TRBD1 is a possible D gene (6 bases). The germline V gene encodes CDR1 SGHAT and CDR2 FQNNGV. V lost 5 bases and J 6 bases, leaving 16 bases between the germline ends. This CDR3 contains 14 residues. This CDR3 is CASSPLGGASEAFF. CDR3 nucleotide sequence: TGTGCCAGCAGCCCCCTGGGGGGGGCGTCTGAAGCTTTCTTT.

Only a few counts were recorded for this clone. This chain links TRBV19 with TRBJ2-1; D might be TRBD2 (6 bases). With 8 bases removed from V and 4 bases from J, the gap between germline ends came to 9 bases. Germline CDR1 LNHDA, CDR2 SQIVND (reference sequence). The CDR3 covers 12 residues. The CDR3: CASGSGYNEQFF. The CDR3 nucleotides are TGTGCCAGTGGTAGCGGATACAATGAGCAGTTCTTC. Looking up the rest from reference TRBV19 and TRBJ2-1 gives the full variable domain: DGGITQSPKYLFRKEGQNVTLSCEQNLNHDAMYWYRQDPGQGLRLIYYSQIVNDFQKGDIAEGYSVSREKKESFPLTVTSAQKNPTAFYLCASGSGYNEQFFGPGTRLTVL.